The 9 T cell receptor beta chains reported below all come from one sample, sequenced in a study of T cells after yellow fever vaccination. TCRdb independently ran MiXCR on the 5' RACE reads; one entry per CDR3 protein. The sample includes around 360,000 distinct CDR3 sequences, about 9.9% of them seen just once. This specimen consisted of PBMCs, obtained on the day of the first yellow fever vaccination. The receptors derive from a young man who received the YFV17D yellow fever vaccine.

This clonotype was counted many times. The chain has TRBV12-3 or TRBV12-4 and TRBJ1-5, with D perhaps TRBD1 (6 bases). This CDR3 comprises 16 residues. Trimming stripped 4 bases from V and 7 bases from J, with 20 bases between. The CDR3 loop is CASSSTGGGAGQPQHF. The CDR3 region has the DNA TGTGCCAGCAGTTCGACCGGGGGGGGCGCGGGGCAGCCCCAGCATTTT.

This clonotype was seen a few times. J is TRBJ1-1 and V is TRBV4-1; D is unresolved. Germline lookup yields CDR1 MGHRA and CDR2 YSYEKL. The V and J ends lost 4 bases and 0 bases respectively, with 15 bases between them. The CDR3 sequence is 16 residues long. CDR3 sequence: CASSRRRTELNTEAFF. In DNA, the CDR3 is TGCGCCAGCAGCCGCCGGCGGACGGAATTGAACACTGAAGCTTTCTTT.

This clonotype was counted only a few times. The genes are TRBV15 and TRBJ2-1; D ambiguous. V was clipped by 4 bases and J by 3 bases, with 4 bases between them. This CDR3 spans 12 amino acids. Germline lookup yields CDR1 LNHNV and CDR2 YYDKDF (reference sequence). CDR3: CATSNGYNEQFF. The CDR3 nucleotides read TGTGCCACCAGCAACGGCTACAATGAGCAGTTCTTC.

This clonotype was seen more than once but under ten times. A read error may account for a junction end that differs from germline. The V gene is TRBV27, the J gene TRBJ2-1, with TRBD2 matching over 7 bases. CDR1 and CDR2 (germline): MNHEY, SMNVEV (reference sequence). The CDR3 contains 11 residues. CDR3 coding DNA: TGTGCCAGCAGTTCAGGGAGGGGCCGTGTATTC. Its translation is CASSSGRGRVF.

This clonotype has just a few counts. This rearrangement joins TRBV6-5 to TRBJ1-1; tentative D call: TRBD1 (6 bases). This CDR3 contains 15 residues. The ends were cut back, 0 bases at V and 4 bases at J, with 12 bases in the middle. Germline V CDR1 and CDR2: MNHEY, SVGAGI. As DNA, the CDR3 is TGTGCCAGCAGTTACTCGAAAGGAGGGGGCACTGAAGCTTTCTTT. Residues: CASSYSKGGGTEAFF.

The chain couples TRBV6-2 or TRBV6-3 to TRBJ1-2; a possible D gene is TRBD1 (6 bases). CDR1 is MNHEY and CDR2 is SVGEGT in the germline V gene. This CDR3 is built from 13 residues. Trimming shortened V by 7 bases and J by 2 bases, and 11 bases separated the two germline ends. CDR3 nucleotide sequence: TGTGCCAGCACCATCGACAGGAACTATGGCTACACCTTC. It codes for CASTIDRNYGYTF.

This clonotype was seen many times. The CDR3 here is CASSPDRAQETQYF. CDR3 nucleotide sequence: TGTGCCAGCTCACCTGACAGGGCCCAAGAGACCCAGTACTTC. J is TRBJ2-5 and V is TRBV12-3 or TRBV12-4; 7 nucleotides agree with TRBD1. The CDR3 totals 14 residues. The ends lost 8 bases at V and 1 base at J; junction bases unmatched: 7.

V and J are TRBV7-3 and TRBJ1-4, with unresolved D. V gave up 5 bases and J gave up 8 bases, with 12 bases separating them. Germline CDR1 is SGHTA and CDR2 is FQGTGA. This CDR3 is built from 13 residues. CDR3 amino acids: CASSVGLGEKLFF. The DNA of the CDR3 is TGTGCCAGCAGCGTAGGACTCGGCGAAAAACTGTTTTTT.

The gene calls are TRBV20-1 and TRBJ1-1, with 8 positions matching TRBD1. This CDR3 contains 14 residues. Germline lookup yields CDR1 DFQATT and CDR2 SNEGSKA (reference sequence). The V and J ends lost 3 bases and 0 bases, in that order; junction bases with no gene match: 3. CDR3 region: CSARTGALNTEAFF. The CDR3 DNA follows: TGCAGTGCTAGGACAGGGGCCTTGAACACTGAAGCTTTCTTT.